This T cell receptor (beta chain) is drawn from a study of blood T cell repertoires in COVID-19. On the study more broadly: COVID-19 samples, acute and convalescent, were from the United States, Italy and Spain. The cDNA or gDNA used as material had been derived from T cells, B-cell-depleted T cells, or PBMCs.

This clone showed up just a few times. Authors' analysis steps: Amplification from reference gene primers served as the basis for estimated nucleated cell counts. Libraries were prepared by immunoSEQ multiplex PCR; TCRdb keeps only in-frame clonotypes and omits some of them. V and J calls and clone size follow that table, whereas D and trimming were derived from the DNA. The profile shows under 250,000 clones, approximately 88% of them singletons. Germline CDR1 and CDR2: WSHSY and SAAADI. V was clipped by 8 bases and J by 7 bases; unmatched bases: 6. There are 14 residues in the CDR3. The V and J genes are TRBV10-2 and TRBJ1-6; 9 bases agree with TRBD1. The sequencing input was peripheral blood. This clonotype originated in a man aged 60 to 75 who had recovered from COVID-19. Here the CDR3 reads CASERGQGNSPLHF. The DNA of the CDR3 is TGCGCCAGCGAACGAGGACAGGGGAATTCACCCCTCCACTTT.